This T cell receptor (beta chain) was sequenced for a study of T cell responses to AZD1222 COVID-19 vaccine (dated by TCRdb to 2020 to 2022). Notes on the research overall: AZD1222 recipients given second doses at about 4 weeks or at about 12 weeks were pooled, since spike-specific TCR depth and breadth were not found to differ between the two schedules. Trial participants were enrolled by age into 18-55, 56-69 and 70-plus year subgroups, with approximately 150, 30 and 60 TCR-sequenced participants respectively. TCR sequencing covered about 230 trial participants: approximately 200 given two doses of AZD1222 and about 26 given two doses of MenACWY control vaccine.

The CDR3 numbers 13 residues from cysteine through phenylalanine. This entry keeps only the CDR3 DNA: 39 bases, framed from base 1. Trimming takes 5 bases from V and 7 bases from J, and the germline ends sit 10 bases apart. The germline V gene gives CDR1 as SGHDT and CDR2 as YYEEEE. The research as a whole found: Epitopes outside the regions mutated in the B.1.351 and B.1.1.7 variants were reportedly recognized by nearly half of the unique spike-specific TCRs. Conclusions about previously exposed vaccinees are limited, since just a handful of AZD1222 recipients were seropositive for SARS-CoV-2 at baseline. The vaccine-associated CD4 TCRs covered the entire spike protein, and the dominant responses fell in regions 160-218 and 743-854. Spike-specific TCR breadth and depth rose significantly after two AZD1222 doses compared with day 0 and with MenACWY recipients. No day 14 peak-response samples were available, so repertoires were characterized only after the peak T cell response. Participants were mostly white British, with more females than males. The authors suggested clonal diversity may have been underestimated. The 56-69-year group was small, and its depth increase did not reach significance, likely because of low power.

The time point label of this sample denotes: baseline before first vaccination. Vaccinee samples came from UK trials COV001 and COV002, including a single-blind randomized controlled phase 2/3 trial of AZD1222 (ChAdOx1 nCoV-19) in healthy adults. For TCRbeta chain sequencing, PBMC samples were collected from trial participants at day 0 and at day 28 after the second dose. The CDR3 regions of human TCRbeta chains were analyzed by immunosequencing. The authors' pipeline ran thus. TCRs in the repertoires were compared against a reference library of SARS-CoV-2-specific TCRs that had been generated with the MIRA antigen-specificity platform. Breadth was defined as the fraction of unique TCRs that were SARS-CoV-2-associated, and depth was defined as the fraction of total T cells that were SARS-CoV-2-associated. Using the MIRA data, each spike-specific TCR was mapped to the spike region that the TCR reacts to and placed in a CD4 or CD8 class. Log10-transformed breadth and depth values were compared by one-way ANOVA with Sidak's multiple comparisons tests. Held by TCRdb, this immuneACCESS table contains in-frame sequences only and omits some clones. Under half of the omission traces to an unresolved V gene where checked; the cause of the rest is unknown. For V, J and clone size, that table is used; D and trimming come from the DNA. This sample is represented by 140,000 to 150,000 clones; 80% to 90% of them were singletons. The leading ten clones occupy less than 9.5% of the sample.

This clone was observed once. Its antigen is not yet known. Base qualities are missing; no much larger clone stands one base away. The specimen comprised peripheral blood, sampled on day 0 of AZD1222 vaccination. The sequence was collected from an adult in good health. This receptor chain uses TRBV5-6 and TRBJ1-6; the D gene assignment is ambiguous. The CDR3 protein sequence reads: CASRDRGNSPLHF. At the DNA level, the sequence is TGTGCCAGCAGGGATCGAGGGAATTCACCCCTCCACTTT. Extended through the reference TRBV5-6 and TRBJ1-6 proteins, this CDR3 yields the full variable domain: DAGVTQSPTHLIKTRGQQVTLRCSPKSGHDTVSWYQQALGQGPQFIFQYYEEEERQRGNFPDRFSGHQFPNYSSELNVNALLLGDSALYLCASRDRGNSPLHFGNGTRLTVT.